The 4 T cell receptor beta chains listed next were all sequenced from one sample in a study of chemoradiotherapy in HPV16-positive cancers. Profiled with immunoSEQ multiplex PCR; TCRdb holds only in-frame clones, not every one. The data contain some 12,000 clones, roughly 76% of them seen just once; the ten biggest clones take up around 0.94%. Collection took place from a patient who underwent chemoradiotherapy. Receptors originate from a human donor with HPV-associated anogenital cancer.

The table lists this clone with a count of one. This chain uses TRBV29-1 with TRBJ2-5; the D gene is possibly TRBD1 (5 bases). The J call may be mistaken, given a closer DNA end match to TRBJ2-7. The CDR3 spans 13 residues. Germline lookup yields CDR1 SQVTM and CDR2 ANQGSEA. The CDR3, as DNA: TGCAGCGTTGAACAGGGTGGGTCCTACGAGCAGTACTTC. Its protein product is CSVEQGGSYEQYF.

The J gene is TRBJ1-6, the V gene TRBV5-1; 11 nucleotides agree with TRBD1. Trimming at V came to 4 bases and at J to 7 bases, leaving 1 base not matched to a gene. The CDR3 extends over 14 amino acids. Germline values: CDR1 SGHRS, CDR2 YFSETQ. The CDR3 protein is CASSGDRGNSPLHF. CDR3 bases: TGCGCCAGCAGCGGGGACAGGGGGAATTCACCCCTCCACTTT.

V is TRBV4-1 and J is TRBJ2-5; D perhaps matches TRBD1 (6 bases). The CDR3 length is 15 residues. V lost 4 bases and J 5 bases, leaving 17 bases between the germline ends. Germline CDR1 reads MGHRA; CDR2 reads YSYEKL. CDR3 residues: CASSRNRGGWETQYF. The CDR3, as DNA: TGCGCCAGCAGCCGCAATAGAGGGGGTTGGGAGACCCAGTACTTC.

The V call is TRBV28, the J call TRBJ2-5, with D tentatively TRBD2 (6 bases). The V gene's germline CDR1 is MDHEN and CDR2 SYDVKM. This CDR3 is 15 amino acids long. Between the trimmed V and J ends, which lost 5 bases and 4 bases, there was a span of 17 bases. The CDR3 nucleotides are TGTGCCAGCAGTGACCCCATGGGGGGAGGAGAGACCCAGTACTTC. Translated: CASSDPMGGGETQYF.